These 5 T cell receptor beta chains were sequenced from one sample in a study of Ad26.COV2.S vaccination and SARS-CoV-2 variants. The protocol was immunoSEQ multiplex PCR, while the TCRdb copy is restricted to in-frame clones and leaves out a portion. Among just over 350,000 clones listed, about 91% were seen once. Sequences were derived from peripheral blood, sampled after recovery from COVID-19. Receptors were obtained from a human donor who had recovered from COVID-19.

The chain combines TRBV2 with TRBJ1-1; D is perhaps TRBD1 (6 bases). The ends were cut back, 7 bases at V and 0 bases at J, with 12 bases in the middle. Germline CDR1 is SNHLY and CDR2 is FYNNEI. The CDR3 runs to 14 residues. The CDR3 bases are TGTGCCAGCACTATACAGGGTATGAACACTGAAGCTTTCTTT. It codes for CASTIQGMNTEAFF.

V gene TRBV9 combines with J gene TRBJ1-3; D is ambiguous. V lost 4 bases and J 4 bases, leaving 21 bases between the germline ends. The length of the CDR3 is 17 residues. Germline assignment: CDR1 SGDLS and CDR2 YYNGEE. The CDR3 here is CASSPYNQPAGGNTIYF. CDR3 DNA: TGTGCCAGCAGCCCTTACAACCAACCAGCGGGCGGAAACACCATATATTTT.

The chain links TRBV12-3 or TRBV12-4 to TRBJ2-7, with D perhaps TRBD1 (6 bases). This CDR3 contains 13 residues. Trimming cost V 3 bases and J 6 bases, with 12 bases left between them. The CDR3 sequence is CASSLKAGVEQYF. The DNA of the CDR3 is TGTGCCAGCAGTTTGAAAGCAGGGGTCGAGCAGTACTTC.

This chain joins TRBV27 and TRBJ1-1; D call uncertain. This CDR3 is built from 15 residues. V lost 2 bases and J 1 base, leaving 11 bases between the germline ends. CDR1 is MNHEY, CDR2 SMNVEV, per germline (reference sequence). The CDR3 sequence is CASSLGSVQNTEAFF. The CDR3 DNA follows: TGTGCCAGCAGTTTAGGGAGTGTGCAGAACACTGAAGCTTTCTTT.

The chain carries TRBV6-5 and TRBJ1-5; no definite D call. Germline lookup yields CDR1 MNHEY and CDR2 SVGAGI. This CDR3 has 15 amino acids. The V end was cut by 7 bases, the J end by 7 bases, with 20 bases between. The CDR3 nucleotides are TGTGCCAGCATCTTGGACCAAGGCGGTATCCAGCCCCAGCATTTT. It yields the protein CASILDQGGIQPQHF.